This T cell receptor beta chain was observed in a study of blood T cell repertoires in COVID-19. TCRdb's copy holds only in-frame clones and misses some; the assay was immunoSEQ multiplex PCR. This table has roughly 290,000 clones, 89% appearing once. The CDR3 contains 12 residues. Germline V gene data show CDR1 as MNHEY and CDR2 as SVGAGI. V shed 5 bases and J shed 6 bases, with 7 bases lying between them. The gene calls are TRBV6-5 and TRBJ1-4; D perhaps matches TRBD1 (6 bases). This TCR was recovered from a woman aged 55-70 years with acute or convalescent COVID-19. The specimen sequenced was peripheral blood. In nucleotides, the CDR3 is TGTGCCAGCAGTCGGACAGATGAAAAACTGTTTTTT. This codes for CASSRTDEKLFF.